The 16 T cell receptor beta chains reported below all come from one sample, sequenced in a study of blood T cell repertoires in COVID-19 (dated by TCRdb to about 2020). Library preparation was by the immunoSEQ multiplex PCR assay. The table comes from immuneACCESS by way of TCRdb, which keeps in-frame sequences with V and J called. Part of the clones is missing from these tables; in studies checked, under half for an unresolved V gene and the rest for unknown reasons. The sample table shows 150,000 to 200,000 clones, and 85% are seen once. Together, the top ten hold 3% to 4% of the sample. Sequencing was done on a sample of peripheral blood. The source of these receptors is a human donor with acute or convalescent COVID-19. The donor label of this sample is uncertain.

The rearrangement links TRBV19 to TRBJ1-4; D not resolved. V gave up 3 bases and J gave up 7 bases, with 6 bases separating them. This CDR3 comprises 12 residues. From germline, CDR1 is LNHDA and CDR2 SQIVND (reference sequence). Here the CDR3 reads CASSITGEKLFF. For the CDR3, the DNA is TGTGCCAGTAGTATCACGGGTGAAAAACTGTTTTTT.

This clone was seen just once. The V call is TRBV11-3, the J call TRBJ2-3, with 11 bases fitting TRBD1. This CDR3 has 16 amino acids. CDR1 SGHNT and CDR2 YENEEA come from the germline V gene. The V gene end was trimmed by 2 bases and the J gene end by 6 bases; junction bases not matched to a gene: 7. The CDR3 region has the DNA TGTGCCAGCAGCTTAAGACCGGGACAGGGGGAGGATACGCAGTATTTT. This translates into CASSLRPGQGEDTQYF.

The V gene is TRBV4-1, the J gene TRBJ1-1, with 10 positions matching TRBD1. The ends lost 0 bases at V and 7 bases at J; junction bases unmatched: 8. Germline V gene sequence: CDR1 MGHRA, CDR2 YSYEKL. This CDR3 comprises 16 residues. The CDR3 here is CASSQEGRQGANEAFF. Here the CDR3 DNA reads TGCGCCAGCAGCCAAGAAGGGAGACAGGGGGCTAATGAAGCTTTCTTT.

DNA of the CDR3: TGTGCCAGCGCCCAAACGGGGAAGGGTGAGCAGTTCTTC. Encoded protein: CASAQTGKGEQFF. V is TRBV27 and J is TRBJ2-1; a possible D gene is TRBD2 (5 bases). The V end was cut by 8 bases, the J end by 9 bases, with 17 bases between. Germline CDR1 MNHEY, CDR2 SMNVEV (reference sequence). This CDR3 spans 13 amino acids.

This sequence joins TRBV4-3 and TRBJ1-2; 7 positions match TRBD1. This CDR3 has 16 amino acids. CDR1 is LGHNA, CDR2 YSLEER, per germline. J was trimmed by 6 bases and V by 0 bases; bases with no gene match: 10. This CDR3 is CASSQDGKGGYDGYTF. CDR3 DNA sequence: TGCGCCAGCAGCCAAGACGGGAAAGGGGGCTATGATGGCTACACCTTC.

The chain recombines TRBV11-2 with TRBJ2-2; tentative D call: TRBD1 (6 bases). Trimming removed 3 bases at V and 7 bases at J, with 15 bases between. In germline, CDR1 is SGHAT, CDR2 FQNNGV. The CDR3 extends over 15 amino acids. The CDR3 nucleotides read TGTGCCAGCAGCTTCGCCAGGGGTATGGTCGGGGAGCTGTTTTTT. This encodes CASSFARGMVGELFF.

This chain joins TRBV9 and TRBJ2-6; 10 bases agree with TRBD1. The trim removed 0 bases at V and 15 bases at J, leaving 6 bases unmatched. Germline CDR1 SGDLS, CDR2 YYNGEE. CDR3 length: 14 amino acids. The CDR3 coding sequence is TGTGCCAGCAGCGTAGGGACAGGGGGAAGTGGCCTGACTTTC. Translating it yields CASSVGTGGSGLTF.

Here the CDR3 DNA reads TGTGCCAGCAGCTTCCAGGGCCTGGGCACTGAAGCTTTCTTT. This translates into CASSFQGLGTEAFF. This rearrangement joins TRBV11-3 to TRBJ1-1; possibly TRBD1 for D (5 bases). Germline CDR1 and CDR2: SGHNT and YENEEA. The CDR3 runs 14 residues. V lost 3 bases and J 4 bases, leaving 12 bases between the germline ends. Filled out from reference TRBV11-3 and TRBJ1-1, the complete variable domain reads EAGVVQSPRYKIIEKKQPVAFWCNPISGHNTLYWYLQNLGQGPELLIRYENEEAVDDSQLPKDRFSAERLKGVDSTLKIQPAELGDSAVYLCASSFQGLGTEAFFGQGTRLTVV.

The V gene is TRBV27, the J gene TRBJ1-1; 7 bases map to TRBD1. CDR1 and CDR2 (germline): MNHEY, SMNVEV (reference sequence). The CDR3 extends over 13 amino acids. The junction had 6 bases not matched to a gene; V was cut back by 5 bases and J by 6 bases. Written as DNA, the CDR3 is TGTGCCAGCAGTCTCCGACAGGGCTCTGAAGCTTTCTTT. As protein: CASSLRQGSEAFF.

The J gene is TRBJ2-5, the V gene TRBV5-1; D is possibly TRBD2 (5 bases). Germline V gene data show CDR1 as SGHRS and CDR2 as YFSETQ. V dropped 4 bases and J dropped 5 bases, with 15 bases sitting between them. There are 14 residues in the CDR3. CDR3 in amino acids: CASSPPLTGETQYF. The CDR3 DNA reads TGCGCCAGCAGCCCCCCCCTTACGGGGGAGACCCAGTACTTC.

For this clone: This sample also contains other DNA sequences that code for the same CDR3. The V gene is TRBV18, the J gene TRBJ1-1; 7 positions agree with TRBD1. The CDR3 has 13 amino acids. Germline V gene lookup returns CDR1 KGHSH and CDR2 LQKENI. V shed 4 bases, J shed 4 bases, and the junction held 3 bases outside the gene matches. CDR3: CASSRPGGTEAFF. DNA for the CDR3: TGTGCCAGCTCACGGCCAGGGGGCACTGAAGCTTTCTTT.

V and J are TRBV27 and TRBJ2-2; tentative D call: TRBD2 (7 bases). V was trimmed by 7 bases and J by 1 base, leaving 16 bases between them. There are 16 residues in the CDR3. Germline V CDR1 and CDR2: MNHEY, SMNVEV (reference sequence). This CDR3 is CASTTKGGRNTGELFF. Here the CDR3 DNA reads TGTGCCAGCACCACTAAGGGGGGGCGGAACACCGGGGAGCTGTTTTTT.

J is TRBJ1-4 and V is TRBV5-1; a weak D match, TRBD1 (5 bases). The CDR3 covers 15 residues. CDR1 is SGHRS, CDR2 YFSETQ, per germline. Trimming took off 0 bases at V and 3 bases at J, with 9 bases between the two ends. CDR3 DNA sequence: TGCGCCAGCAGCTTGGGTGCGGGGGCTAATGAAAAACTGTTTTTT. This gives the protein CASSLGAGANEKLFF.

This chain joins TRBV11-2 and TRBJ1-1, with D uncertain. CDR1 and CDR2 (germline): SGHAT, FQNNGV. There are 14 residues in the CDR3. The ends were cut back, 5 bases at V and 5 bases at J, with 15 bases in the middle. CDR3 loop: CASSPRGQRTEAFF. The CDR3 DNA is TGTGCCAGCAGCCCTCGAGGGCAGAGGACTGAAGCTTTCTTT.

CDR3 loop: CASSLEGRGATDTQYF. DNA of the CDR3: TGTGCCAGCAGCTTGGAGGGGCGGGGGGCCACAGATACGCAGTATTTT. The V gene is TRBV5-4, the J gene TRBJ2-3, with 8 positions matching TRBD2. Germline V gene sequence: CDR1 SGHNT, CDR2 YYREEE (reference sequence). The CDR3 loop spans 16 amino acids. V lost 0 bases, J lost 2 bases, and 5 bases stayed unmatched.

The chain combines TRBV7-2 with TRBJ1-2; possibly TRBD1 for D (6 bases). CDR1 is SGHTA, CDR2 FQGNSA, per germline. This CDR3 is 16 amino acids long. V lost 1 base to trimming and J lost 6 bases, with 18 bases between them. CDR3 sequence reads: CASSLVGADRVDGYTF. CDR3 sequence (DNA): TGTGCCAGCAGCTTAGTCGGGGCGGACAGAGTAGATGGCTACACCTTC.